The rows below give T cell receptor beta chains drawn from one sample of a study of blood T cell repertoires in COVID-19. Method: immunoSEQ multiplex PCR; TCRdb's copy keeps in-frame clones and lacks some. The sample has under 200,000 clones, around 80% seen once. Material for sequencing was PBMCs or T cells enriched from blood (not recorded which). The receptors shown here come from a man aged 45 to 65 who had recovered from COVID-19. Both conserved end residues are part of each CDR3. The order of the fields is CDR3 DNA, CDR3 protein, J gene, clone size, D gene, V gene. The D gene is left open where the match is weak. Clone size is not always given. Where it is, it says once, few, many or a class for expanded clones.

TGTGCCAGCAGCTTTACAGGGGGCTTCTCTGGAAACACCATATATTTT CASSFTGGFSGNTIYF TRBJ1-3 NA TRBD1 TRBV5-6
TGTGCCAGCAGCTTAACGGGCGGGCAAAGCTATGGCTACACCTTC CASSLTGGQSYGYTF TRBJ1-2 NA NA TRBV7-3
TGTGCCAGCAGCTTAGCGGGACTAGCGGGATCATTTAGCTCCTACGAGCAGTACTTC CASSLAGLAGSFSSYEQYF TRBJ2-7 NA TRBD2 TRBV7-2
TGTGCCTGGAGCCGTGGAGACTATAATTCACCCCTCCACTTT CAWSRGDYNSPLHF TRBJ1-6 NA NA TRBV30
TGTGCCAGCAGCTCCCCCGGGACAGAGTACGAGCAGTACTTC CASSSPGTEYEQYF TRBJ2-7 once TRBD1 TRBV5-5
TGCGCCAGCAGCCCCCAGGACGGGAGGGTGGCCTACGAGCAGTACTTC CASSPQDGRVAYEQYF TRBJ2-7 few TRBD2 TRBV5-1
TGTGCCAGCAGCCCAGCAGGGGACAGTTCACACTATGGCTACACCTTC CASSPAGDSSHYGYTF TRBJ1-2 once TRBD1 TRBV4-2
TGTGCCAGCAGCTCACAGGGGGCCGTCTACAATGAGCAGTTCTTC CASSSQGAVYNEQFF TRBJ2-1 NA TRBD1 TRBV11-3
TGTGCCAGCAGCTTACGGACTGGAGGCCGTGGAGATACGCAGTATTTT CASSLRTGGRGDTQYF TRBJ2-3 NA NA TRBV5-8
TGTGCCAGCAGCTCAAGGGACAGGGGTGTCTCACCCCTCCACTTT CASSSRDRGVSPLHF TRBJ1-6 NA TRBD1 TRBV9
TGTGCCAGCAGTCCGACTAGCGGGTTTAGCACAGATACGCAGTATTTT CASSPTSGFSTDTQYF TRBJ2-3 NA TRBD2 TRBV7-3
TGTGCCATCCAGGGACACGTGAACACTGAAGCTTTCTTT CAIQGHVNTEAFF TRBJ1-1 NA NA TRBV10-3
TGTGCCAGCAGCCCACGACAGGGAACGAACACTGAAGCTTTCTTT CASSPRQGTNTEAFF TRBJ1-1 many TRBD1 TRBV9
TGCGCCAGCAGCCAAGGCGGCGGGGGTACAGATACGCAGTATTTT CASSQGGGGTDTQYF TRBJ2-3 once TRBD2 TRBV5-1